Sequencing of this T cell receptor (beta chain) was carried out in a study of cytomegalovirus exposure and HLA in healthy donors. In this sample, this clone turned up a few times. The antigen is undetermined. Different DNA sequences within this sample yield the same CDR3. Per the germline V gene, CDR1 is SGHDT and CDR2 is YYEEEE. The CDR3 has 15 residues. The V gene end was trimmed by 5 bases and the J gene end by 5 bases; junction bases not matched to a gene: 10. PCR used 60 Vbeta primers and 13 Jbeta primers. The repertoire was sequenced with immunoSEQ multiplex PCR; TCRdb's copy has only in-frame clones and lacks some. Of 100,000 to 150,000 clones in the sample, 15% to 17% are singletons; the top ten hold 1.5% to 2%. Whole-study findings and limits: It was reported that the classifier diagnosed cytomegalovirus status with high specificity and sensitivity in both the original and validation cohorts.

The rearrangement links TRBV5-6 to TRBJ2-5; 9 nucleotides agree with TRBD1. This receptor was taken from a woman between 18 and 29 years old in good health and CMV-seronegative. Sequencing was done on a sample of PBMCs. In DNA form, the CDR3 reads TGTGCCAGCAGTTACAGGGGGCCTCGGGTGGAGACCCAGTACTTC. The encoded protein is CASSYRGPRVETQYF.